The 31 T cell receptor beta chains listed next were all sequenced from one sample in a study of blood T cell repertoires in COVID-19. Sequencing used immunoSEQ multiplex PCR; TCRdb keeps in-frame clones, though not all of them. The sample shows about 83,000 clones, approximately 90% of them seen only once. The source material was peripheral blood. These TCRs come from a woman aged 50 to 60 with active or convalescent COVID-19.

V usage is TRBV7-8 and J usage is TRBJ2-5; 12 bases are shared with TRBD2. The CDR3 runs 16 residues. The junction had 7 bases not matched to a gene; V was cut back by 4 bases and J by 4 bases. CDR1 SGHVS and CDR2 FQNEAQ come from the germline V gene. Written as DNA, the CDR3 is TGTGCCAGCAGCTCGTCTAGCGGGGGGGCAGGAGAGACCCAGTACTTC. It yields the protein CASSSSSGGAGETQYF.

V usage is TRBV7-2 and J usage is TRBJ1-2; D gene unclear. The CDR3 runs to 12 residues. CDR1 is SGHTA and CDR2 is FQGNSA in the germline V gene. With 5 bases removed from V and 7 bases from J, the gap between germline ends came to 11 bases. The CDR3 protein is CASSLDVGGYTF. In DNA, the CDR3 is TGTGCCAGCAGCCTAGACGTCGGTGGCTACACCTTC.

This clone came up once. This chain connects TRBV6-5 to TRBJ2-7, with D perhaps matching TRBD1 (6 bases). V was pared by 7 bases and J by 4 bases, with 20 bases between. This CDR3 contains 15 residues. Germline V gene lookup returns CDR1 MNHEY and CDR2 SVGAGI. CDR3 nucleotide sequence: TGTGCCAGCACCCCCGCGTCAGGGGTTGGTTACGAGCAGTACTTC. This sequence encodes CASTPASGVGYEQYF.

The chain has TRBV7-9 and TRBJ2-2; 10 positions match TRBD1. The J segment lost 4 bases and the V segment lost 6 bases, leaving 8 bases of the junction unmatched. Germline V gives CDR1 SEHNR, CDR2 FQNEAQ (reference sequence). The CDR3 contains 16 residues. The CDR3, as DNA: TGTGCCAGCAGGAGGAGACAGGGGGCTCGCACCGGGGAGCTGTTTTTT. As protein: CASRRRQGARTGELFF.

The chain uses TRBV5-6 and TRBJ1-2; 7 bases map to TRBD1. J was trimmed by 3 bases and V by 4 bases; bases with no gene match: 9. This CDR3 spans 15 amino acids. In germline, CDR1 is SGHDT, CDR2 YYEEEE. In DNA, the CDR3 is TGTGCCAGCAGCCGCAGGGGGACTCCTGACTATGGCTACACCTTC. Protein sequence: CASSRRGTPDYGYTF.

V and J are TRBV12-5 and TRBJ2-3; 8 bases fit TRBD1. Looked up from germline, CDR1 is LGHNT and CDR2 is FRNRAP. This CDR3 is 17 amino acids long. J lost 1 base, V lost 3 bases, and 9 bases had no gene match. The CDR3 here is CASGFHSGGAGTDTQYF. In DNA, the CDR3 is TGTGCTAGTGGTTTCCATTCAGGGGGCGCGGGCACAGATACGCAGTATTTT.

The J gene is TRBJ1-4, the V gene TRBV19, with unresolved D. Germline values: CDR1 LNHDA, CDR2 SQIVND (reference sequence). The V end lost 5 bases, the J end lost 7 bases, and 17 bases lay between the germline ends. This CDR3 is built from 15 residues. This CDR3 is CASSPQLGGREKLFF. CDR3 DNA sequence: TGTGCCAGTAGTCCCCAGCTGGGAGGTCGTGAAAAACTGTTTTTT.

This clone was found a few times. The genes are TRBV24-1 and TRBJ2-3; 9 nucleotides align to TRBD2. Germline V gene lookup returns CDR1 KGHDR and CDR2 SFDVKD. With 7 bases clipped from V and 6 bases from J, the junction kept 7 bases outside the gene matches. The CDR3 has 14 amino acids. Here the CDR3 DNA reads TGTGCCACCAGAGGCGGGGGGGCGGTGGATACGCAGTATTTT. This encodes CATRGGGAVDTQYF.

This chain uses TRBV6-1 with TRBJ2-7, with D possibly matching TRBD2 (5 bases). The length of the CDR3 is 14 residues. V lost 3 bases and J lost 4, with 13 bases in between. Germline V gene data show CDR1 as MNHNS and CDR2 as SASEGT. The CDR3 spells CASSEAGRDYEQYF. In DNA form, the CDR3 reads TGTGCCAGCAGTGAGGCCGGACGGGATTACGAGCAGTACTTC.

This chain connects TRBV7-2 to TRBJ2-7, with 7 positions matching TRBD1. Germline values: CDR1 SGHTA, CDR2 FQGNSA. With 6 bases clipped from V and 5 bases from J, the junction kept 7 bases outside the gene matches. The CDR3 spans 13 residues. The CDR3 coding sequence is TGTGCCAGCAGTCAAACAGGGGTCCACGAGCAGTACTTC. This sequence encodes CASSQTGVHEQYF.

The chain employs TRBV24-1 and TRBJ2-3, with TRBD2 identical over 9 bases. Germline values: CDR1 KGHDR, CDR2 SFDVKD. The CDR3 is 17 amino acids. The J segment lost 5 bases and the V segment lost 3 bases, leaving 11 bases of the junction unmatched. CDR3 sequence: CATSDPLLAGGRDTQYF. Written as DNA, the CDR3 is TGTGCCACCAGTGATCCCCTTCTCGCGGGGGGGCGAGATACGCAGTATTTT.

The V gene is TRBV7-2, the J gene TRBJ2-7; 7 bases match TRBD1. Germline V gene sequence: CDR1 SGHTA, CDR2 FQGNSA. The CDR3 has 15 residues. The V gene end was trimmed by 5 bases and the J gene end by 3 bases; junction bases not matched to a gene: 10. In DNA form, the CDR3 reads TGTGCCAGCAGCGATGGACCGGGACAGAACTACGAGCAGTACTTC. This sequence encodes CASSDGPGQNYEQYF.

The V and J genes are TRBV18 and TRBJ2-7; 7 nucleotides agree with TRBD1. V lost 3 bases and J lost 4; bases outside the gene matches: 12. Germline CDR1 KGHSH, CDR2 LQKENI. This CDR3 contains 16 residues. CDR3 amino acids: CASSPSTGPSPYEQYF. CDR3 nucleotide sequence: TGTGCCAGCTCACCCTCGACAGGGCCGAGCCCATACGAGCAGTACTTC.

The chain uses TRBV4-3 and TRBJ1-2; no clear D. CDR1 and CDR2 from the germline V gene are LGHNA and YSLEER. The CDR3 consists of 13 residues. V was pared by 3 bases and J by 7 bases, with 12 bases between. The CDR3 region is CASSQVEGGGYTF. As DNA, the CDR3 is TGCGCCAGCAGCCAGGTTGAGGGTGGTGGCTACACCTTC.

The chain joins TRBV27 to TRBJ2-7, with D hard to call. This CDR3 comprises 13 residues. Trimming removed 1 base at V and 5 bases at J, with 9 bases between. Germline V gene lookup returns CDR1 MNHEY and CDR2 SMNVEV (reference sequence). CDR3 region: CASSLYPQDEQYF. The CDR3, as DNA: TGTGCCAGCAGTTTATATCCCCAGGACGAGCAGTACTTC.

The chain combines TRBV6-2 or TRBV6-3 with TRBJ1-5; D is undetermined. Per the germline V gene, CDR1 is MNHEY and CDR2 is SVGEGT. Between the trimmed V and J ends, which lost 2 bases and 1 base, there was a span of 6 bases. The CDR3 length is 14 residues. The CDR3 loop reads CASSYDSSNQPQHF. The CDR3 region has the DNA TGTGCCAGCAGTTACGATAGCAGCAATCAGCCCCAGCATTTT.

This clone showed up just a few times. CDR3 protein: CASTDRAGRDEQYF. CDR3 sequence (DNA): TGTGCCAGCACCGACAGGGCAGGCCGGGACGAGCAGTACTTC. The chain links TRBV6-5 to TRBJ2-7; TRBD1 agrees at 7 bases. From germline, CDR1 is MNHEY and CDR2 SVGAGI. The CDR3 length is 14 residues. J lost 5 bases, V lost 7 bases, and 11 bases had no gene match.

This clone was detected once. The chain has TRBV19 and TRBJ1-4; D gene uncertain. V was cut by 3 bases and J by 3 bases, with 8 bases left in between. Germline CDR1 LNHDA, CDR2 SQIVND (reference sequence). This CDR3 has 14 residues. CDR3 in amino acids: CASSIWGANEKLFF. The DNA of the CDR3 is TGTGCCAGTAGTATCTGGGGAGCTAATGAAAAACTGTTTTTT.

The rearrangement links TRBV13 to TRBJ1-2, with 8 nucleotides matching TRBD1. Germline assignment: CDR1 PRHDT and CDR2 FYEKMQ (reference sequence). The CDR3 is made up of 15 amino acids. V lost 1 base and J lost 6; bases outside the gene matches: 7. CDR3 sequence reads: CASSLVNRGRHGYTF. DNA of the CDR3: TGTGCCAGCAGCTTAGTCAACAGGGGGAGACATGGCTACACCTTC.

The rearrangement joins TRBV10-3 to TRBJ1-1; weak D call: TRBD1 (5 bases). The V gene lost 6 bases and the J gene lost 1 base, with 12 bases spanning the gap. Germline V lookup: CDR1 ENHRY, CDR2 SYGVKD. The CDR3 is 14 residues long. As DNA, the CDR3 is TGTGCCATCAGCCCCGGACAAGAGAACACTGAAGCTTTCTTT. This translates into CAISPGQENTEAFF.

The gene calls are TRBV30 and TRBJ2-2; weak D call: TRBD2 (7 bases). In germline, CDR1 is GTSNPN, CDR2 SVGIG (reference sequence). V lost 2 bases, J lost 6 bases, and 16 bases lay in between. The CDR3 covers 15 residues. CDR3 nucleotides: TGTGCCTGGAGTAAATGGGGGGGGGCCCCCGGGGAGCTGTTTTTT. Its translation is CAWSKWGGAPGELFF.

The chain links TRBV7-2 to TRBJ1-1; the match to TRBD1 covers 7 bases. Germline CDR1 SGHTA, CDR2 FQGNSA. Losses at the gene ends were 6 bases for V and 4 bases for J; bases not matched to a gene: 5. CDR3 length: 13 amino acids. The CDR3 DNA sequence: TGTGCCAGCAGGAGGGGGCGCGTCACTGAAGCTTTCTTT. Its protein product is CASRRGRVTEAFF.

The chain combines TRBV6-2 or TRBV6-3 with TRBJ2-7; unclear D gene. The germline V gene has CDR1 MNHEY and CDR2 SVGEGT. This CDR3 has 15 residues. The V end was cut by 2 bases, the J end by 6 bases, with 17 bases between. The DNA of the CDR3 is TGTGCCAGCAGTTACGGTTCCAGGTTCAGAAGCGAGCAGTACTTC. Translated: CASSYGSRFRSEQYF.

The J gene is TRBJ2-5, the V gene TRBV11-3; D ambiguous. Germline loops: CDR1 SGHNT, CDR2 YENEEA. V lost 0 bases and J 0 bases, leaving 2 bases between the germline ends. This CDR3 comprises 13 residues. The CDR3 nucleotides read TGTGCCAGCAGCTTAGACTACCAAGAGACCCAGTACTTC. Translated, it gives CASSLDYQETQYF.

This clone has only one observation. This chain uses TRBV27 with TRBJ2-7; TRBD1 aligns across 8 bases. Germline CDR1 reads MNHEY; CDR2 reads SMNVEV (reference sequence). V was pared by 10 bases and J by 0 bases, with 5 bases of the junction left unmatched. This CDR3 spans 13 amino acids. In DNA form, the CDR3 reads TGTGCCACCGGGACAGGCATCTCCTACGAGCAGTACTTC. This encodes CATGTGISYEQYF.

The rearrangement joins TRBV6-1 to TRBJ2-3; D not resolved. Germline lookup yields CDR1 MNHNS and CDR2 SASEGT. V lost 3 bases and J 14 bases, leaving 12 bases between the germline ends. The CDR3 totals 11 residues. The CDR3 protein is CASSESLESYF. For the CDR3, the DNA is TGTGCCAGCAGTGAGAGCCTAGAGTCGTATTTT.

The chain carries TRBV12-5 and TRBJ1-2, with 11 bases aligning to TRBD1. This CDR3 is built from 17 residues. Germline CDR1 reads LGHNT; CDR2 reads FRNRAP. With 3 bases clipped from V and 6 bases from J, the junction kept 12 bases outside the gene matches. As DNA, the CDR3 is TGTGCTAGTGGTTTTTCAGACAATGGACAGGGGGCGCATGGCTACACCTTC. Translated: CASGFSDNGQGAHGYTF.

The rearrangement links TRBV5-1 to TRBJ2-1, with D possibly TRBD2 on 6 matching bases. This CDR3 is built from 15 residues. Germline CDR1 and CDR2: SGHRS and YFSETQ. The ends were cut back, 3 bases at V and 4 bases at J, with 14 bases in the middle. The CDR3 DNA is TGCGCCAGCAGCTCACGGGACTCCATTTACAATGAGCAGTTCTTC. Translating gives CASSSRDSIYNEQFF.

V is TRBV18 and J is TRBJ1-4; D is undetermined. Germline V gene data show CDR1 as KGHSH and CDR2 as LQKENI. Trimming left V 6 bases short and J 0 bases short, with 8 bases between. The CDR3 contains 14 residues. CDR3 nucleotides: TGTGCCAGCTCGAAGGAGGCAACTAATGAAAAACTGTTTTTT. Protein sequence: CASSKEATNEKLFF.

The chain couples TRBV12-5 to TRBJ1-4; TRBD1 matches at 7 bases. CDR1 and CDR2 from the germline V gene are LGHNT and FRNRAP. V lost 5 bases and J lost 7; bases outside the gene matches: 7. The CDR3 contains 14 residues. CDR3 in DNA: TGTGCTAGTGGTCCCTGGACAGGTGGTGAAAAACTGTTTTTT. This codes for CASGPWTGGEKLFF.

The gene calls are TRBV7-2 and TRBJ2-1; 11 bases align to TRBD2. CDR1 is SGHTA, CDR2 FQGNSA, per germline. With 3 bases clipped from V and 0 bases from J, the junction kept 10 bases outside the gene matches. There are 19 residues in the CDR3. The CDR3 sequence is CASSFPSGGIRSSYNEQFF. CDR3 DNA: TGTGCCAGCAGCTTCCCTAGCGGGGGGATACGAAGCTCCTACAATGAGCAGTTCTTC.